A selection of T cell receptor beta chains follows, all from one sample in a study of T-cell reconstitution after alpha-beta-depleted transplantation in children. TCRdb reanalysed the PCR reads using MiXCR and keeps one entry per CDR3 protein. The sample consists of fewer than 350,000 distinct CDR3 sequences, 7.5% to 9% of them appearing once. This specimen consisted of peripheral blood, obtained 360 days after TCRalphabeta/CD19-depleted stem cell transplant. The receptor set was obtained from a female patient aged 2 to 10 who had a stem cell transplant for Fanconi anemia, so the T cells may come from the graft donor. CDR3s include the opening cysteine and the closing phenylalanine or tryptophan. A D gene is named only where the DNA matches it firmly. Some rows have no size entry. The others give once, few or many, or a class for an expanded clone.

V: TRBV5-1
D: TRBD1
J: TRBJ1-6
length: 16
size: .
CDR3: CASSLAGGGQYSPLHF
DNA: TGCGCCAGCAGCTTGGCCGGGGGGGGACAGTATTCACCCCTCCACTTT

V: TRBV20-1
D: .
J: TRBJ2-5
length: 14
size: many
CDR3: CSARKERGGETQYF
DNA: TGCAGTGCTAGAAAGGAGAGAGGTGGAGAGACCCAGTACTTC

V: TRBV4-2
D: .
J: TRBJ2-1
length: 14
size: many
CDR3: CASRPSYSYNEQFF
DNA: TGTGCCAGCCGACCTAGCTACTCCTACAATGAGCAGTTCTTC

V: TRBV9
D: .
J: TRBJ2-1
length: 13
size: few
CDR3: CASSLGSWNEQFF
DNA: TGTGCCAGCAGCCTAGGGTCATGGAATGAGCAGTTCTTC

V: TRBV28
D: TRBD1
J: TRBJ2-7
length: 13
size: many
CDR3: CASRRQGAYEQYF
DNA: TGTGCCAGCCGAAGGCAGGGGGCCTACGAGCAGTACTTC

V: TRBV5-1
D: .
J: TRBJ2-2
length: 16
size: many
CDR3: CASSPKPLAGREELFF
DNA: TGCGCCAGCAGCCCGAAACCGCTCGCCGGGCGGGAGGAGCTGTTTTTT

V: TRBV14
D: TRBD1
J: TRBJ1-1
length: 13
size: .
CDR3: CASSPTGWAEAFF
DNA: TGTGCCAGCAGCCCGACAGGGTGGGCTGAAGCTTTCTTT

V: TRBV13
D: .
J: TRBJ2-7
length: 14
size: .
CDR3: CAMGPGLLSYEQYF
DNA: TGTGCCATGGGCCCCGGGCTCCTCTCCTACGAGCAGTACTTC

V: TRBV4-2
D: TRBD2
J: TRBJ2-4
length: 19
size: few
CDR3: CASSPGLAGGVLAKNIQYF
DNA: TGTGCCAGCAGCCCGGGACTAGCGGGAGGGGTCCTAGCCAAAAACATTCAGTACTTC

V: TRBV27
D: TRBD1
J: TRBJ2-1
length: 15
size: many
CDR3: CASRLDRGSYNEQFF
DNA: TGTGCCAGCAGATTGGACAGGGGCTCCTACAATGAGCAGTTCTTC

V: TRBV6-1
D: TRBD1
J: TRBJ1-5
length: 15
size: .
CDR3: CATRRQGYRNQPQHF
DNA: TGTGCCACCCGAAGACAGGGTTATCGCAATCAGCCCCAGCATTTT

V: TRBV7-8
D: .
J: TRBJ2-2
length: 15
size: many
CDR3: CASSSTLASTGELFF
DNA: TGTGCCAGCAGCTCCACACTAGCTAGCACCGGGGAGCTGTTTTTT

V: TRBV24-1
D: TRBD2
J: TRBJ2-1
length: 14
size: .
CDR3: CATSDFGGGNEQFF
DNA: TGTGCCACCAGTGATTTCGGCGGGGGCAATGAGCAGTTCTTC

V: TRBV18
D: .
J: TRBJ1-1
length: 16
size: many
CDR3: CASSQIQGRLNTEAFF
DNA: TGTGCCAGCTCACAAATCCAGGGGCGACTGAACACTGAAGCTTTCTTT

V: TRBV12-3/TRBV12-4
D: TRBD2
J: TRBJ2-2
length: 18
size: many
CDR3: CASSFRLAGGPHTGELFF
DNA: TGTGCCAGCAGTTTTCGACTAGCGGGAGGACCTCACACCGGGGAGCTGTTTTTT

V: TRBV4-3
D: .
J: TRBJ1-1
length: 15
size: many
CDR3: CASSQVSFPNTEAFF
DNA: TGCGCCAGCAGCCAAGTGAGTTTCCCAAACACTGAAGCTTTCTTT

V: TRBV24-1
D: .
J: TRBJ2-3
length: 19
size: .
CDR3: CATPLELRGKLTSTDTQYF
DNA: TGTGCCACCCCCCTAGAGTTGCGCGGGAAATTGACTAGCACAGATACGCAGTATTTT

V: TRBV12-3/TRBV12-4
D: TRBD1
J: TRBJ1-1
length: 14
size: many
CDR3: CASSTQGAKAEAFF
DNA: TGTGCCAGCAGTACACAGGGGGCGAAAGCTGAAGCTTTCTTT

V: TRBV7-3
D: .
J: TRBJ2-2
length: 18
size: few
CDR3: CASSLTSNGAGSAGELFF
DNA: TGTGCCAGCAGCTTAACCTCAAATGGGGCAGGTAGTGCCGGGGAGCTGTTTTTT

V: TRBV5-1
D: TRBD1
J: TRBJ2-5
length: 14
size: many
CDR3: CASSRIGTVETQYF
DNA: TGCGCCAGCAGCCGAATTGGGACAGTTGAGACCCAGTACTTC

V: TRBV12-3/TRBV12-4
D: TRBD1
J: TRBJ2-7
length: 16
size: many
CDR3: CASSFRTGWISYEQYF
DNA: TGTGCCAGCAGTTTCCGGACAGGTTGGATCTCCTACGAGCAGTACTTC

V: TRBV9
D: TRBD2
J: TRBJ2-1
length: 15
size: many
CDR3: CASSVGAGADNEQFF
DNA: TGTGCCAGCAGCGTAGGTGCGGGAGCGGACAATGAGCAGTTCTTC

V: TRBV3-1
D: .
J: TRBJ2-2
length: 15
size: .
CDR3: CASSQRGVNTGELFF
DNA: TGTGCCAGCAGCCAAAGGGGGGTGAACACCGGGGAGCTGTTTTTT

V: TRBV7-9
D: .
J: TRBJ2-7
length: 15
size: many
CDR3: CASSSQRQVPYEQYF
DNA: TGTGCCAGCAGCTCCCAACGACAGGTTCCCTACGAGCAGTACTTC

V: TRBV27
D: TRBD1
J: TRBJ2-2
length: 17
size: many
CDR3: CASSWYRGGSNTGELFF
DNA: TGTGCCAGCAGTTGGTACAGGGGCGGGTCGAACACCGGGGAGCTGTTTTTT

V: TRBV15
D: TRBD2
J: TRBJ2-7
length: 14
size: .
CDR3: CATSPLAGSYEQYF
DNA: TGTGCCACCAGCCCGTTAGCGGGATCCTACGAGCAGTACTTC

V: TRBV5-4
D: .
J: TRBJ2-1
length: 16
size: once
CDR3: CASSLYSGRGVDEQFF
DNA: TGTGCCAGCAGCTTGTACTCCGGGAGAGGCGTTGATGAGCAGTTCTTC

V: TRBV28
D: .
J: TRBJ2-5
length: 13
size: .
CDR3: CASTRRGRETQYF
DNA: TGTGCCAGCACACGCCGAGGCCGCGAGACCCAGTACTTC

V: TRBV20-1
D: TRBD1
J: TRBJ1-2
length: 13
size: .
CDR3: CSASTGRGSGYTF
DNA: TGCAGTGCCTCGACAGGGAGAGGGTCTGGCTACACCTTC

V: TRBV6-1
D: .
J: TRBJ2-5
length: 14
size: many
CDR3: CASSAFRGRETQYF
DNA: TGTGCCAGCAGTGCTTTCAGGGGCAGGGAGACCCAGTACTTC

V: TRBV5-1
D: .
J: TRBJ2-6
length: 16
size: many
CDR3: CASQKGALSGANVLTF
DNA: TGCGCCAGCCAAAAAGGAGCGCTCTCTGGGGCCAACGTCCTGACTTTC

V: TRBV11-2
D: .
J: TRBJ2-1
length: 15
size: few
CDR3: CASSLDEGWYNEQFF
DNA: TGTGCCAGCAGCTTAGACGAGGGTTGGTACAATGAGCAGTTCTTC

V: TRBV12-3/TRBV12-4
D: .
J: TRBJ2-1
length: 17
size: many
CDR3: CASSLVLSGSSYNEQFF
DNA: TGTGCCAGCAGTTTAGTTCTCTCGGGGAGCTCCTACAATGAGCAGTTCTTC

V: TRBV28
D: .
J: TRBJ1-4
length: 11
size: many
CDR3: CASWKNEKLFF
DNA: TGTGCCAGCTGGAAAAATGAAAAACTGTTTTTT

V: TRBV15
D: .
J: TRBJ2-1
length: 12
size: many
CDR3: CATSDRFDEQFF
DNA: TGTGCCACCTCGGACCGCTTTGATGAGCAGTTCTTC

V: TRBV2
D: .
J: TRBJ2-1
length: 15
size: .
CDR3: CASSEAGGLGNEQFF
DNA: TGTGCCAGCAGTGAAGCTGGGGGGCTGGGCAATGAGCAGTTCTTC

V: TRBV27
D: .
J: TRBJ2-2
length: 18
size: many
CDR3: CASSLGWGPGWDTGELFF
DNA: TGTGCCAGCAGTTTAGGCTGGGGGCCAGGGTGGGACACCGGGGAGCTGTTTTTT

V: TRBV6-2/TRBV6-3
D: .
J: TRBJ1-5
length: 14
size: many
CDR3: CASSYSNRDQPQHF
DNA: TGTGCCAGCAGTTACTCGAATCGGGATCAGCCCCAGCATTTT

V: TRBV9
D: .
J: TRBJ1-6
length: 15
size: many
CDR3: CASSVEGQPNSPLHF
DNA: TGTGCCAGCAGCGTAGAGGGGCAGCCAAATTCACCCCTCCACTTT

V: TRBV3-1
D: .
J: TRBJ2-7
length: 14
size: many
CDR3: CASSQLGYLYEQYF
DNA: TGTGCCAGCAGCCAATTGGGATACCTCTACGAGCAGTACTTC

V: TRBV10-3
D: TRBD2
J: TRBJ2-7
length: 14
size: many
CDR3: CAASGLADSYEQYF
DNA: TGTGCCGCCTCGGGACTAGCGGACTCCTACGAGCAGTACTTC

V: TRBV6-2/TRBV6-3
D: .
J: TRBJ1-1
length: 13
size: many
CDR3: CASSRNGRVEAFF
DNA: TGTGCCAGCAGCCGCAACGGACGGGTTGAAGCTTTCTTT

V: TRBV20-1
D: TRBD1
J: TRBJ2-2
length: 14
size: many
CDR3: CSALGQGDTGELFF
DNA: TGCAGTGCCCTCGGACAGGGGGACACCGGGGAGCTGTTTTTT

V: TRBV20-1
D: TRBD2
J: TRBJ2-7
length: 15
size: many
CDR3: CSARDPWREVYEQYF
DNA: TGCAGTGCTAGAGACCCGTGGCGGGAGGTCTACGAGCAGTACTTC

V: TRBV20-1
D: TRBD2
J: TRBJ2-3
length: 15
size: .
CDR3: CSAVGLAGVEDTQYF
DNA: TGCAGTGCCGTAGGACTAGCGGGAGTTGAAGATACGCAGTATTTT

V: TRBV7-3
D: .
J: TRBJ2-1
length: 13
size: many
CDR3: CASSLTGLNEQFF
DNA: TGTGCCAGCAGCTTAACAGGGCTAAATGAGCAGTTCTTC

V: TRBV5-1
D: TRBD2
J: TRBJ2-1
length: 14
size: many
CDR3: CASTLAGGYNEQFF
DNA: TGCGCCAGCACCCTAGCGGGGGGGTACAATGAGCAGTTCTTC

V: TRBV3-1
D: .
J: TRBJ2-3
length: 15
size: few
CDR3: CASSQGLGGTDTQYF
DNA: TGTGCCAGCAGCCAAGGTTTAGGTGGCACAGATACGCAGTATTTT

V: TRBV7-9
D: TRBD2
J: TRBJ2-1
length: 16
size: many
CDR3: CASSQPLAGGPNEQFF
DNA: TGTGCCAGCAGCCAACCCCTAGCGGGGGGGCCGAATGAGCAGTTCTTC

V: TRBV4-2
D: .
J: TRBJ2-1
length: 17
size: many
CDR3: CASSQGTTASVGREQFF
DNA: TGTGCCAGCAGCCAAGGTACCACCGCTAGCGTGGGAAGGGAGCAGTTCTTC

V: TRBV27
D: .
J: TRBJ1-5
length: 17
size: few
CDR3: CASSAGPVNWSNQPQHF
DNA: TGTGCCAGCAGTGCGGGCCCGGTTAACTGGAGCAATCAGCCCCAGCATTTT

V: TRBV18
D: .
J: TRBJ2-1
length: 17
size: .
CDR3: CASSPPKGSEWSSEQFF
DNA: TGTGCCAGCTCACCACCTAAGGGATCGGAATGGTCCAGTGAGCAGTTCTTC

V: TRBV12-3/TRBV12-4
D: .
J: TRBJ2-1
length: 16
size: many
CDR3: CASSLAALPPVDGQFF
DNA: TGTGCCAGCAGTTTGGCTGCGCTGCCCCCTGTGGACGGGCAGTTCTTC

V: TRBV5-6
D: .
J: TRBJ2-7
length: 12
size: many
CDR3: CASSFLQYEQYF
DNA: TGTGCCAGCAGCTTTCTGCAGTACGAGCAGTACTTC

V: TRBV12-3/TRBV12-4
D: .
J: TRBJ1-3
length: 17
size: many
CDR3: CASSSALSQSYGNTIYF
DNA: TGTGCCAGCAGTTCAGCTTTGAGCCAAAGCTATGGAAACACCATATATTTT